This TCR beta chain was sequenced in a study of blood T cell repertoires in COVID-19. Study at large: Whether acute or convalescent, the COVID-19 samples came from the United States, Italy and Spain.

Repertoires were generated with immunoSEQ multiplex PCR, while TCRdb's copy carries only in-frame clones and drops some. The sample holds around 300,000 clones, 89% seen once. Recovered Cohort 3 donors showed two negative PCRs, clearance, or symptom resolution. Sequenced sample: PBMCs or T cells enriched from blood (not recorded which). The clonotype originates from a woman younger than 45 who had recovered from COVID-19.

CDR3 region: CASRRNSGIYNEQFF. The CDR3 coding sequence is TGTGCCAGCAGACGCAACTCCGGGATCTACAATGAGCAGTTCTTC. The chain joins TRBV28 to TRBJ2-1; D might be TRBD2 (5 bases). V gave up 6 bases and J gave up 3 bases, with 15 bases separating them. The CDR3 is made up of 15 amino acids. The germline CDR1 and CDR2 sequences are MDHEN and SYDVKM.